This TCR beta chain was sequenced for a study of blood T cell repertoires in COVID-19. Study-level background: Samples of COVID-19 (acute and convalescent) were obtained from the United States, Italy and Spain. PBMCs, B-cell-depleted T cells, or T cells provided the cDNA or gDNA that made up the material.

Germline CDR1 SGHRS, CDR2 YFSETQ. This CDR3 comprises 14 residues. Trimming shortened V by 0 bases and J by 8 bases, and 12 bases separated the two germline ends. Original analysis: Amplified reference gene primers provided the basis for estimating nucleated cell counts. Only in-frame clones appear in the TCRdb table, and some are missing; sequencing was by immunoSEQ multiplex PCR. Clone size and the V and J calls come from that table; the DNA yielded D and trimming. The repertoire includes roughly 40,000 clones, more than 80% of them detected once, and 9% sits in the top ten. This chain uses TRBV5-1 with TRBJ2-1; the D is unclear. Specimen: peripheral blood. This sequence was found in a man aged 25 to 40 with active or convalescent COVID-19. As DNA, the CDR3 is TGCGCCAGCAGCTTGGAGGAGACGGTTGATGAGCAGTTCTTC. This translates into CASSLEETVDEQFF.